This T cell receptor beta chain was identified in a study of glioma-infiltrating T cells. TCR alpha and beta CDR3 regions were amplified from RNA using iRepertoire nested multiplex PCR. TCRdb reprocessed the multiplex PCR reads via MiXCR and lists one record per CDR3 protein. This sample yields 95,000 to 150,000 distinct CDR3 sequences, of which more than 20% are seen a single time; about 15% belongs to the top ten. Trimming removed 4 bases at V and 3 bases at J, with 15 bases between. CDR3 length equals 15 residues. The V gene's germline CDR1 is LNHDA and CDR2 SQIVND (reference sequence). In this sample, this clonotype turned up many times.

The rearrangement uses TRBV19 and TRBJ1-2; a possible D gene is TRBD1 (5 bases). The receptor was isolated from a human donor with low-grade glioma or glioblastoma, undergoing nonglioma brain surgery, or in good health (not recorded which). The source material was glioma tissue, nonneoplastic brain tissue, or PBMCs (not recorded which). CDR3 region: CASSNPGRFDYGYTF. The DNA for the CDR3 is TGTGCCAGTAGTAACCCAGGGCGGTTCGACTATGGCTACACCTTC.